This TCR beta chain derives from a study of shared clonotypes between healthy human individuals. For the study at large: There were three CD4 naive, three CD4 memory, two CD8 naive and one CD8 memory plates per donor.

Generated by immunoSEQ multiplex PCR, the TCRdb table keeps only in-frame clones and is missing some. Of about 1.5 million clones in the sample, 98% were seen once. As concerns this clone: Its antigen is not known.

The CDR3 consists of 16 residues. Germline V gives CDR1 SGDLS, CDR2 YYNGEE. The V end was cut by 0 bases, the J end by 6 bases, with 17 bases between. General study results and limits: Naive subsets, compared against memory subsets, generally had larger estimated richness values.

The receptor's source is a man aged 25-45 years in good health. The J gene is TRBJ2-3, the V gene TRBV9, with D tentatively TRBD2 (6 bases). The sequencing sample was made of naive CD4+ T cells sorted from blood. As for subset: CD45RA+ positively selected. The CDR3 sequence: CASSVAGGMERDTQYF. Here the CDR3 DNA reads TGTGCCAGCAGCGTAGCTGGCGGGATGGAGAGGGATACGCAGTATTTT.